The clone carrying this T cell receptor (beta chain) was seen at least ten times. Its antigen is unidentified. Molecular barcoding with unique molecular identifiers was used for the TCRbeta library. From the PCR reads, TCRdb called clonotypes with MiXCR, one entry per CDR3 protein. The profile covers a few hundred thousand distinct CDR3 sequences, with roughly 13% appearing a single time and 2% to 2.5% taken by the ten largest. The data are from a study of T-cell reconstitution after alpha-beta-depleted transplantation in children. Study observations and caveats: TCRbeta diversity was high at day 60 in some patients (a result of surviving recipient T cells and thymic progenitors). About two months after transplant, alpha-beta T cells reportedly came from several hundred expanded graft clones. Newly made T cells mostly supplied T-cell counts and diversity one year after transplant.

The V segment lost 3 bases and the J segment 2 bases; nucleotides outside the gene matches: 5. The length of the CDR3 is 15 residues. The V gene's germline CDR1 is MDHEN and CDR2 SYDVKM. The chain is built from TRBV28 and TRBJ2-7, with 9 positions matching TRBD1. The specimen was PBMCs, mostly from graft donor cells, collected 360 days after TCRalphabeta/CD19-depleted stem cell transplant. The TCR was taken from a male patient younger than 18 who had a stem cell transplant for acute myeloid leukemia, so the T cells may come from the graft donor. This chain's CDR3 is CASSFYGTGPYEQYF. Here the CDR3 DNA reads TGTGCCAGCAGTTTTTACGGGACAGGGCCCTACGAGCAGTACTTC.